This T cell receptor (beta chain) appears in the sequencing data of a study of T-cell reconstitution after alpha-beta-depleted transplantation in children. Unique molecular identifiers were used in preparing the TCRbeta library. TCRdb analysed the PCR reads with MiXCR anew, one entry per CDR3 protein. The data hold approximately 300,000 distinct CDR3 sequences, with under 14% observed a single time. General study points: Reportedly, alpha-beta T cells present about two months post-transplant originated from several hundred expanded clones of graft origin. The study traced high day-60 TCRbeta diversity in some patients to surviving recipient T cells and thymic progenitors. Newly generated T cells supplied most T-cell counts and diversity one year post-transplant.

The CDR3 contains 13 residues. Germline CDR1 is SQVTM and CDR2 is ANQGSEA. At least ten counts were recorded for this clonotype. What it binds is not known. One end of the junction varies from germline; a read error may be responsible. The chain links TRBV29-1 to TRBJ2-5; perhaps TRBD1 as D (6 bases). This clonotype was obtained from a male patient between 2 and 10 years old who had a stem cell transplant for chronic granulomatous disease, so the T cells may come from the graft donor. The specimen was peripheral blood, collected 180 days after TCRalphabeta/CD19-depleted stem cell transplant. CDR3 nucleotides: TGCAGCGTTCTCGGGCTTATGACCGGGACAAGACTCTTC. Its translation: CSVLGLMTGTRLF. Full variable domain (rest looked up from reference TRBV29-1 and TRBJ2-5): SAVISQKPSRDICQRGTSLTIQCQVDSQVTMMFWYRQQPGQSLTLIATANQGSEATYESGFVIDKFPISRPNLTFSTLTVSNMSPEDSSIYLCSVLGLMTGTRLFGPGTRLLVL.